The clone carrying this T cell receptor (beta chain) is termed medium-sized. Its antigen is not known. Approximately 500 ng RNA was reverse transcribed with alpha and beta constant-region primers. Using multiplexing indices, alpha and beta chain libraries were generated apart by chain-specific third strand synthesis. Each cDNA molecule was barcoded, and a single primer pair amplified each chain. TCRdb reanalysed the 5' RACE reads using MiXCR and keeps one entry per CDR3 protein. The sample records some 17,000 distinct CDR3 sequences, roughly a tenth being singletons. This sample is part of a study of HIV-infected patients and healthy controls. Points from the study as a whole: No HLA typing of donors was done in this study. With just sixteen HIV-infected individuals processed, the findings' generality was considered strongly limited.

There are 13 residues in the CDR3. Germline V lookup: CDR1 SQVTM, CDR2 ANQGSEA. With V trimmed by 8 bases and J by 2 bases, 5 bases remained unmatched. No cell fractionation was done, so the repertoire covers all unsorted peripheral blood T cells. The RNA source was an approximately 2.4 ml peripheral blood draw. This TCR derives from an adult in good health. Sequencing was carried out using blood. The chain joins TRBV29-1 to TRBJ2-3; TRBD1 aligns across 9 bases. The CDR3 protein is CSSGDRDTDTQYF. The CDR3 coding sequence is TGCAGCTCGGGGGACAGGGACACAGATACGCAGTATTTT.